The present T cell receptor beta chain was sequenced within a study of blood T cell repertoires in COVID-19. Assay used: immunoSEQ multiplex PCR; TCRdb lists only in-frame clones, some missing. The table includes about 31,000 clones, approximately 87% detected once. V lost 6 bases, J lost 5 bases, and 10 bases stayed unmatched. CDR1 is MNHEY and CDR2 is SMNVEV in the germline V gene (reference sequence). This CDR3 has 15 amino acids. This receptor was taken from a human donor with active COVID-19. The donor label of this sample is uncertain. The chain couples TRBV27 to TRBJ1-1; 9 bases map to TRBD1. The material sequenced was peripheral blood. The CDR3 loop is CASRSQGARETEAFF. For the CDR3, the DNA is TGTGCCAGCAGATCACAGGGGGCAAGAGAGACTGAAGCTTTCTTT.